This TCR beta chain came from a study of shared clonotypes between healthy human individuals. The CDR3 contains 15 residues. With V trimmed by 5 bases and J by 8 bases, 6 bases remained unmatched. Per the germline V gene, CDR1 is WSHSY and CDR2 is SAAADI. Sequencing used immunoSEQ multiplex PCR; TCRdb keeps in-frame clones, though not all of them. The sample has millions of clones; 85% to 95% are singletons. Naive CD8 cells lacked CD45RO and underwent positive selection for CCR7, leaving out terminally differentiated effector memory CD45RA+ cells. The clonotype originates from a man between 18 and 29 years old in good health. The sample taken for sequencing was naive CD8+ T cells sorted from blood. The V call is TRBV10-2, the J call TRBJ2-1, with TRBD2 identical over 13 bases. CDR3 in DNA: TGCGCCAGCAGTCTGACTAGCGGGGGGTCGGATGAGCAGTTCTTC. It codes for CASSLTSGGSDEQFF.